These T cell receptor beta chains were read from a single sample in a study of shared clonotypes between healthy human individuals. The protocol was immunoSEQ multiplex PCR, while the TCRdb copy is restricted to in-frame clones and leaves out a portion. The sample lists some 1,900,000 clones, about 94% occurring once. Material: naive CD8+ T cells sorted from blood. The receptors shown here come from a man aged 18 to 29 in good health. The CDR3 runs from the conserved cysteine through the conserved F or W. Fields, in order: V gene, J gene, clone size, D gene, CDR3 protein, CDR3 DNA. D genes are given only for firm matches. Where a row states a size, it is once, few, many or the class of an expanded clone; other rows omit it.

V gene: TRBV30
J gene: TRBJ2-7
clone size: -
D gene: TRBD2
CDR3 protein: CAWTGTSLSYEQYF
CDR3 DNA: TGTGCCTGGACCGGGACTAGCCTATCCTACGAGCAGTACTTC

V gene: TRBV7-8
J gene: TRBJ2-3
clone size: -
D gene: -
CDR3 protein: CASSWGGYWTDTQYF
CDR3 DNA: TGTGCCAGCAGCTGGGGGGGCTACTGGACTGATACGCAGTATTTT

V gene: TRBV7-9
J gene: TRBJ2-7
clone size: -
D gene: -
CDR3 protein: CASSPTGLRGSYEQYF
CDR3 DNA: TGTGCCAGCAGCCCTACGGGGCTCCGGGGCTCCTACGAGCAGTACTTC

V gene: TRBV5-6
J gene: TRBJ1-5
clone size: -
D gene: -
CDR3 protein: CASSLGWGQPQHF
CDR3 DNA: TGTGCCAGCAGCTTAGGGTGGGGACAGCCCCAGCATTTT

V gene: TRBV5-4
J gene: TRBJ1-2
clone size: -
D gene: -
CDR3 protein: CASRTRERDNYGYTF
CDR3 DNA: TGTGCCAGCAGGACTCGGGAAAGAGATAACTATGGCTACACCTTC

V gene: TRBV30
J gene: TRBJ2-7
clone size: -
D gene: -
CDR3 protein: CAWSGWESSYEQYF
CDR3 DNA: TGTGCCTGGAGTGGGTGGGAGAGCTCCTACGAGCAGTACTTC

V gene: TRBV5-4
J gene: TRBJ1-2
clone size: -
D gene: TRBD1
CDR3 protein: CASSLREGGTGALYGYTF
CDR3 DNA: TGTGCCAGCAGCTTGAGGGAAGGCGGGACAGGGGCTCTCTATGGCTACACCTTC

V gene: TRBV13
J gene: TRBJ2-1
clone size: -
D gene: -
CDR3 protein: CASSPGLYNEQFF
CDR3 DNA: TGTGCCAGCAGCCCTGGACTTTACAATGAGCAGTTCTTC

V gene: TRBV9
J gene: TRBJ2-4
clone size: -
D gene: TRBD1
CDR3 protein: CASSTDRGIQYF
CDR3 DNA: TGTGCCAGCAGCACCGACAGGGGTATTCAGTACTTC

V gene: TRBV5-6
J gene: TRBJ2-5
clone size: once
D gene: TRBD1
CDR3 protein: CASSLRGRGETQYF
CDR3 DNA: TGTGCCAGCAGCCTCAGGGGGCGCGGAGAGACCCAGTACTTC

V gene: TRBV7-9
J gene: TRBJ1-1
clone size: -
D gene: -
CDR3 protein: CASSLRVEEYTEAFF
CDR3 DNA: TGTGCCAGCAGCTTAAGAGTCGAGGAATACACTGAAGCTTTCTTT

V gene: TRBV25-1
J gene: TRBJ2-5
clone size: -
D gene: -
CDR3 protein: CASSEGTRETQYF
CDR3 DNA: TGTGCCAGCAGTGAGGGGACCCGGGAGACCCAGTACTTC

V gene: TRBV4-3
J gene: TRBJ2-7
clone size: -
D gene: TRBD1
CDR3 protein: CASSPTPLQGTYEQYF
CDR3 DNA: TGCGCCAGCAGCCCCACACCTTTACAGGGGACCTACGAGCAGTACTTC

V gene: TRBV6-1
J gene: TRBJ1-1
clone size: -
D gene: TRBD1
CDR3 protein: CASRGTGVNTEAFF
CDR3 DNA: TGTGCCAGCAGGGGGACAGGGGTGAACACTGAAGCTTTCTTT

V gene: TRBV5-6
J gene: TRBJ2-7
clone size: -
D gene: -
CDR3 protein: CASSLNPDEQYF
CDR3 DNA: TGTGCCAGCAGCTTGAATCCGGACGAGCAGTACTTC

V gene: TRBV4-3
J gene: TRBJ2-2
clone size: -
D gene: -
CDR3 protein: CASSQGQGRGTGELFF
CDR3 DNA: TGCGCCAGCAGCCAAGGTCAGGGGCGCGGCACCGGGGAGCTGTTTTTT

V gene: TRBV10-1
J gene: TRBJ2-4
clone size: -
D gene: -
CDR3 protein: CASSELQIAKNIQYF
CDR3 DNA: TGCGCCAGCAGTGAGTTACAGATAGCCAAAAACATTCAGTACTTC

V gene: TRBV7-3
J gene: TRBJ2-7
clone size: -
D gene: -
CDR3 protein: CASSSRPEQYF
CDR3 DNA: TGTGCCAGCAGCTCCCGACCCGAGCAGTACTTC

V gene: TRBV28
J gene: TRBJ1-4
clone size: -
D gene: -
CDR3 protein: CASNHGGGINEKLFF
CDR3 DNA: TGTGCCAGCAATCACGGTGGCGGAATTAATGAAAAACTGTTTTTT

V gene: TRBV7-8
J gene: TRBJ1-2
clone size: -
D gene: -
CDR3 protein: CASSKGGRDYYGYTF
CDR3 DNA: TGTGCCAGCAGCAAAGGTGGGAGGGACTACTATGGCTACACCTTC

V gene: TRBV13
J gene: TRBJ2-7
clone size: -
D gene: TRBD2
CDR3 protein: CASSLGLASGEQYF
CDR3 DNA: TGTGCCAGCAGCTTGGGACTAGCTTCGGGAGAGCAGTACTTC

V gene: TRBV13
J gene: TRBJ2-7
clone size: -
D gene: -
CDR3 protein: CASSHGRSYEQYF
CDR3 DNA: TGTGCCAGCAGCCACGGACGTAGCTACGAGCAGTACTTC

V gene: TRBV28
J gene: TRBJ1-3
clone size: -
D gene: -
CDR3 protein: CASSLRGEGNTIYF
CDR3 DNA: TGTGCCAGCAGTTTAAGGGGAGAAGGAAACACCATATATTTT

V gene: TRBV19
J gene: TRBJ2-7
clone size: once
D gene: TRBD2
CDR3 protein: CASSISGDSYEQYF
CDR3 DNA: TGTGCCAGTAGTATAAGCGGGGATTCCTACGAGCAGTACTTC

V gene: TRBV29-1
J gene: TRBJ2-7
clone size: -
D gene: TRBD1
CDR3 protein: CSVDPTGGNYEQYF
CDR3 DNA: TGCAGCGTTGACCCTACAGGGGGGAACTACGAGCAGTACTTC

V gene: TRBV15
J gene: TRBJ2-7
clone size: -
D gene: -
CDR3 protein: CATSSAGANYEQYF
CDR3 DNA: TGTGCCACCAGCAGTGCGGGGGCCAACTACGAGCAGTACTTC

V gene: TRBV6-5
J gene: TRBJ2-1
clone size: -
D gene: -
CDR3 protein: CASSYSAGEFYNEQFF
CDR3 DNA: TGTGCCAGCAGTTACTCGGCAGGGGAGTTTTACAATGAGCAGTTCTTC

V gene: TRBV2
J gene: TRBJ2-3
clone size: -
D gene: TRBD1
CDR3 protein: CASNPTGASTDTQYF
CDR3 DNA: TGTGCCAGCAATCCGACAGGGGCGAGCACAGATACGCAGTATTTT

V gene: TRBV6-1
J gene: TRBJ1-5
clone size: few
D gene: -
CDR3 protein: CASTPLRSNQPQHF
CDR3 DNA: TGTGCCAGCACCCCCCTTAGGAGCAATCAGCCCCAGCATTTT

V gene: TRBV4-1
J gene: TRBJ1-2
clone size: -
D gene: TRBD1
CDR3 protein: CASSQVTTGGRNGYTF
CDR3 DNA: TGCGCCAGCAGCCAAGTTACGACAGGGGGGAGGAATGGCTACACCTTC

V gene: TRBV6-1
J gene: TRBJ2-1
clone size: -
D gene: -
CDR3 protein: CASSDWQSSYNEQFF
CDR3 DNA: TGTGCCAGCAGTGATTGGCAGAGCTCCTACAATGAGCAGTTCTTC

V gene: TRBV5-4
J gene: TRBJ2-1
clone size: -
D gene: TRBD2
CDR3 protein: CASSLGPSGYNEQFF
CDR3 DNA: TGTGCCAGCAGCCTCGGGCCTAGCGGTTACAATGAGCAGTTCTTC

V gene: TRBV29-1
J gene: TRBJ2-7
clone size: -
D gene: -
CDR3 protein: CSVEDTQGAYPTYEQYF
CDR3 DNA: TGCAGCGTTGAAGACACCCAGGGCGCGTACCCAACCTACGAGCAGTACTTC

V gene: TRBV5-1
J gene: TRBJ1-1
clone size: -
D gene: TRBD1
CDR3 protein: CASSPGQGATEAFF
CDR3 DNA: TGCGCCAGCAGCCCGGGACAGGGGGCCACTGAAGCTTTCTTT

V gene: TRBV5-4
J gene: TRBJ2-2
clone size: -
D gene: -
CDR3 protein: CACAGTDIGGELFF
CDR3 DNA: TGTGCCTGCGCCGGGACCGACATTGGCGGGGAGCTGTTTTTT

V gene: TRBV11-1
J gene: TRBJ2-7
clone size: -
D gene: -
CDR3 protein: CASSPGDAYEQYF
CDR3 DNA: TGTGCCAGCAGTCCCGGGGACGCCTACGAGCAGTACTTC

V gene: TRBV7-8
J gene: TRBJ1-5
clone size: -
D gene: -
CDR3 protein: CASSLDLSPLQPQHF
CDR3 DNA: TGTGCCAGCAGCCTAGATCTTTCGCCCCTACAGCCCCAGCATTTT

V gene: TRBV19
J gene: TRBJ1-2
clone size: -
D gene: -
CDR3 protein: CASSFYSGYSYGYTF
CDR3 DNA: TGTGCCAGTAGCTTCTACTCCGGATATAGCTATGGCTACACCTTC

V gene: TRBV27
J gene: TRBJ2-2
clone size: -
D gene: -
CDR3 protein: CASSRSTTGELFF
CDR3 DNA: TGTGCCAGCAGCAGGTCGACGACCGGGGAGCTGTTTTTT